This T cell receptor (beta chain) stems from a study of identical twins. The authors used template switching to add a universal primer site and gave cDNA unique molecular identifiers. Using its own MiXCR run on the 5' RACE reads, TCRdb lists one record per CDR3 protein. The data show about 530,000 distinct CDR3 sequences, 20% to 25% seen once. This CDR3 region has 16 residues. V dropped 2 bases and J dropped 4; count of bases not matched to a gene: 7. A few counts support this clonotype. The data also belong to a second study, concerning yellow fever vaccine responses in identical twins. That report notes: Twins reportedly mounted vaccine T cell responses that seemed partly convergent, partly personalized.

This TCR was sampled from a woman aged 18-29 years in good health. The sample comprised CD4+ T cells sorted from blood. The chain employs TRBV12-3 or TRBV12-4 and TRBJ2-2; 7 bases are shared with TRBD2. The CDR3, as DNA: TGTGCCAGCAGTTTAAATAGCGGGTTGGTCACCGGGGAGCTGTTTTTT. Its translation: CASSLNSGLVTGELFF.